The 21 T cell receptor beta chains in this list originate from one sample, sequenced in a study of OX40 agonist ivuxolimab in advanced cancers. Libraries were prepared by immunoSEQ multiplex PCR; TCRdb keeps only in-frame clonotypes and omits some of them. Altogether 9,500 to 12,000 clones are present, more than 70% being singletons, with the ten largest covering about 29%. This specimen was CD4+ or CD8+ T cells sorted from blood, taken in a trial of the OX40 agonist ivuxolimab. The receptor set was obtained from an adult with an advanced solid tumor such as melanoma, head and neck, liver or kidney cancer.

The chain has TRBV11-2 and TRBJ2-6, with unresolved D. CDR3 length: 16 residues. With 5 bases removed from V and 0 bases from J, the gap between germline ends came to 11 bases. Per the germline V gene, CDR1 is SGHAT and CDR2 is FQNNGV. The CDR3 sequence: CASSLTGGSGANVLTF. The CDR3 DNA reads as TGTGCCAGCAGCCTGACGGGTGGCTCTGGGGCCAACGTCCTGACTTTC.

The chain links TRBV28 to TRBJ1-5, with TRBD1 identical over 10 bases. The V segment lost 6 bases and the J segment 6 bases; nucleotides outside the gene matches: 11. The CDR3 spans 16 residues. Germline V gene data show CDR1 as MDHEN and CDR2 as SYDVKM. CDR3 nucleotide sequence: TGTGCCAGCAGAGACTCCGGGACAGGGGTGGGTCAGCCCCAGCATTTT. Its protein product is CASRDSGTGVGQPQHF. The full variable domain, its missing parts supplied by reference TRBV28 and TRBJ1-5, is DVKVTQSSRYLVKRTGEKVFLECVQDMDHENMFWYRQDPGLGLRLIYFSYDVKMKEKGDIPEGYSVSREKKERFSLILESASTNQTSMYLCASRDSGTGVGQPQHFGDGTRLSIL.

The chain carries TRBV7-9 and TRBJ2-3, with 9 bases aligning to TRBD2. After removal of 5 bases from V and 5 bases from J, the junction contained 11 bases not matched to a gene. Germline-derived CDR1 and CDR2 are SEHNR and FQNEAQ (reference sequence). The CDR3 runs to 16 residues. Here the CDR3 reads CASSGRLAGVRDTQYF. Here the CDR3 DNA reads TGTGCCAGCAGCGGGCGATTAGCGGGAGTTCGAGATACGCAGTATTTT.

This chain uses TRBV28 with TRBJ2-4; D possibly corresponds to TRBD1 (5 bases). V gave up 4 bases and J gave up 3 bases, with 28 bases separating them. Germline V lookup: CDR1 MDHEN, CDR2 SYDVKM. The CDR3 totals 20 residues. In nucleotides, the CDR3 is TGTGCCAGCAGTTCCCCCCCTCCCTGGCAGGGCTTGGTAGACAAAAACATTCAGTACTTC. Translated, it gives CASSSPPPWQGLVDKNIQYF.

This sequence joins TRBV4-3 and TRBJ1-6, with D tentatively TRBD1 (6 bases). CDR1 is LGHNA and CDR2 is YSLEER in the germline V gene. The V end lost 0 bases, the J end lost 10 bases, and 13 bases lay between the germline ends. The CDR3 has 15 residues. This chain's CDR3 is CASSQDRGGGSPLHF. CDR3 nucleotide sequence: TGCGCCAGCAGCCAAGACCGAGGGGGAGGCTCACCCCTCCACTTT.

The gene calls are TRBV7-9 and TRBJ2-1; 9 bases fit TRBD2. V dropped 8 bases and J dropped 1; count of bases not matched to a gene: 9. CDR1 SEHNR and CDR2 FQNEAQ come from the germline V gene (reference sequence). This CDR3 contains 16 residues. The CDR3 nucleotides read TGTGCCAGCCGGGCGGCGGGAGGGCCATCCTACAATGAGCAGTTCTTC. Translated: CASRAAGGPSYNEQFF.

This chain links TRBV27 with TRBJ2-1; D remains ambiguous. V lost 6 bases to trimming and J lost 7 bases, with 16 bases between them. Germline lookup yields CDR1 MNHEY and CDR2 SMNVEV (reference sequence). The CDR3 has 14 residues. The CDR3 DNA is TGTGCCAGCAGGACCCTGGAAGGTGTAAATGAGCAGTTCTTC. It specifies CASRTLEGVNEQFF.

The chain is built from TRBV7-2 and TRBJ2-1; 11 nucleotides match TRBD2. The ends lost 1 base at V and 9 bases at J; junction bases unmatched: 8. CDR3 size: 16 residues. Per germline, CDR1 SGHTA and CDR2 FQGNSA. Here the CDR3 reads CASSLGRLAGGFEQFF. DNA of the CDR3: TGTGCCAGCAGCTTAGGGCGTCTAGCGGGGGGCTTTGAGCAGTTCTTC.

J is TRBJ2-3 and V is TRBV19, with 11 bases identical to TRBD2. In germline, CDR1 is LNHDA, CDR2 SQIVND (reference sequence). The CDR3 length is 14 residues. With V trimmed by 7 bases and J by 5 bases, 5 bases remained unmatched. CDR3 sequence (DNA): TGTGCCAGTAATGGACTAGCGGGTCGAGATACGCAGTATTTT. It encodes CASNGLAGRDTQYF. The full variable domain, with the rest looked up from reference TRBV19 and TRBJ2-3, is DGGITQSPKYLFRKEGQNVTLSCEQNLNHDAMYWYRQDPGQGLRLIYYSQIVNDFQKGDIAEGYSVSREKKESFPLTVTSAQKNPTAFYLCASNGLAGRDTQYFGPGTRLTVL.

The DNA for the CDR3 is TGTGCCAGCAGCCGATCACGACCGGGACAGGGAACCGGGGAGCTGTTTTTT. Its translation is CASSRSRPGQGTGELFF. This sequence joins TRBV7-2 and TRBJ2-2, with TRBD1 matching 9 bases. The CDR3 runs 17 residues. J was trimmed by 5 bases and V by 5 bases; bases with no gene match: 12. Germline V gives CDR1 SGHTA, CDR2 FQGNSA.

V gene TRBV29-1 combines with J gene TRBJ2-7, with D tentatively TRBD1 (5 bases). Trimming left V 4 bases short and J 6 bases short, with 16 bases between. The CDR3 is 13 amino acids. CDR1 SQVTM and CDR2 ANQGSEA come from the germline V gene. The CDR3 loop reads CSVAYDRPLEQYF. DNA of the CDR3: TGCAGCGTTGCGTACGACAGACCTCTCGAGCAGTACTTC.

The chain joins TRBV27 to TRBJ2-3; 9 nucleotides agree with TRBD1. J gave up 6 bases and V 5 bases, and 12 bases lay outside the gene matches. The CDR3 runs 16 residues. Per germline, CDR1 MNHEY and CDR2 SMNVEV (reference sequence). CDR3 region: CASSGPGTGPADTQYF. CDR3 DNA: TGTGCCAGCAGTGGACCCGGGACAGGGCCTGCCGATACGCAGTATTTT.

This clone was detected only a few times. The chain employs TRBV4-2 and TRBJ1-1; 10 nucleotides line up with TRBD1. The CDR3 totals 15 residues. Trimming at V came to 5 bases and at J to 3 bases, leaving 6 bases not matched to a gene. Germline assignment: CDR1 LGHNA and CDR2 YNFKEQ. Here the CDR3 reads CASSNRQGADTEAFF. CDR3 sequence (DNA): TGTGCCAGCAGCAACCGACAGGGGGCGGACACTGAAGCTTTCTTT.

The genes are TRBV19 and TRBJ1-4; tentatively, D is TRBD1 (5 bases). The CDR3 has 15 amino acids. Germline CDR1 LNHDA, CDR2 SQIVND (reference sequence). V lost 1 base and J lost 3, with 9 bases in between. CDR3 loop: CASSIGRGPNEKLFF. DNA for the CDR3: TGTGCCAGTAGTATAGGTAGGGGACCTAATGAAAAACTGTTTTTT. Supplemented by reference TRBV19 and TRBJ1-4, the full variable domain reads DGGITQSPKYLFRKEGQNVTLSCEQNLNHDAMYWYRQDPGQGLRLIYYSQIVNDFQKGDIAEGYSVSREKKESFPLTVTSAQKNPTAFYLCASSIGRGPNEKLFFGSGTQLSVL.

This rearrangement joins TRBV29-1 to TRBJ2-1; no clear D. Germline CDR1 SQVTM, CDR2 ANQGSEA. Trimming pared 2 bases from V and 4 bases from J, leaving 6 bases between. The CDR3 covers 12 residues. Here the CDR3 DNA reads TGCAGCGTTGAATCTAAGTACAATGAGCAGTTCTTC. It codes for CSVESKYNEQFF.

The chain joins TRBV6-5 to TRBJ2-7, with D perhaps TRBD1 (5 bases). V lost 5 bases and J lost 1, with 12 bases in between. Germline-derived CDR1 and CDR2 are MNHEY and SVGAGI. This CDR3 contains 14 residues. The CDR3 is CASSEGAFSYEQYF. The CDR3 DNA is TGTGCCAGCAGTGAAGGGGCGTTTTCCTACGAGCAGTACTTC.

The count of this clone is one. V gene TRBV19 combines with J gene TRBJ2-1, with D perhaps TRBD1 (5 bases). Germline lookup yields CDR1 LNHDA and CDR2 SQIVND (reference sequence). There are 16 residues in the CDR3. V lost 10 bases, J lost 0 bases, and 19 bases lay in between. In DNA, the CDR3 is TGTGCCACTCATACTTCGACAGACAGCTCCTACAATGAGCAGTTCTTC. It yields the protein CATHTSTDSSYNEQFF.

The chain combines TRBV7-9 with TRBJ2-7, with TRBD1 as a possible D gene (5 bases). Germline-derived CDR1 and CDR2 are SEHNR and FQNEAQ (reference sequence). V gave up 6 bases and J gave up 3 bases, with 12 bases separating them. The CDR3 is made up of 13 amino acids. CDR3 coding DNA: TGTGCCAGCAGTCAGGGTCAGAACTACGAGCAGTACTTC. Its translation: CASSQGQNYEQYF.

CDR3 amino acids: CATSSYSFYNSPLHF. The CDR3 region has the DNA TGTGCCACCAGCAGTTACAGCTTCTATAATTCACCCCTCCACTTT. V is TRBV15 and J is TRBJ1-6, with D hard to call. Trimming cost V 3 bases and J 3 bases, with 9 bases left between them. Germline CDR1 and CDR2: LNHNV and YYDKDF (reference sequence). The CDR3 runs 15 residues.

This chain links TRBV7-8 with TRBJ2-7; 8 nucleotides line up with TRBD2. Germline trimming cut 5 bases from V and 3 bases from J; bases unmatched to any gene: 9. Per the germline V gene, CDR1 is SGHVS and CDR2 is FQNEAQ. The CDR3 sequence is 15 residues long. The CDR3: CASSLLAGSNYEQYF. CDR3 in DNA: TGTGCCAGCAGCCTATTAGCGGGAAGTAACTACGAGCAGTACTTC.

The chain is built from TRBV9 and TRBJ2-7; 7 bases line up with TRBD1. The germline V gene encodes CDR1 SGDLS and CDR2 YYNGEE. This CDR3 comprises 15 residues. J was trimmed by 1 base and V by 0 bases; bases with no gene match: 4. CDR3 residues: CASSVGDRVSYEQYF. In DNA, the CDR3 is TGTGCCAGCAGCGTAGGAGACAGGGTATCCTACGAGCAGTACTTC.